This TCR beta chain was found in a study of PD-L1 blockade in urothelial cancer (dated by TCRdb to between 2016 and 2019). Background on the whole study: Every patient began therapy in 2014 and was given atezolizumab 1,200 mg intravenously every 3 weeks. About 85% of the roughly 29 patients were males with bladder-origin urothelial cancer, and about 60% of the roughly 30 reported a prior smoking history. An ECOG performance status of 0 or 1 was recorded for the patients, and 0 to 3 prior chemotherapy regimens had been received by the patients. Blood samples were analyzed at 3 weeks after treatment start (second dose) and at 6 weeks after treatment start. Blood samples yielded a median of roughly 150,000 T cells and around 80,000 unique TCRs, with median clonality approximately 0.08. The study, an exploratory multi-omic analysis, examined somatic, immune and clinical correlates of response to PD-L1 blockade with atezolizumab in urothelial cancer. Pretreatment tumor samples, along with matched peripheral blood serially collected before and after atezolizumab treatment, were subjected to TCR sequencing. Progression-free survival longer than 6 months counted as durable clinical benefit, and TCR features were additionally tested against both progression-free and overall survival. Whole exome sequencing and RNA sequencing of pretreatment tumors were performed alongside TCR sequencing in the same patients. Durable clinical benefit was achieved by nine patients but not by the remaining 20. Approximately 29 patients had pretreatment blood TCR-seq, about 24 had at least one posttreatment blood collection, and about 24 had tumor TCR-seq. What the authors observed across the whole study: Patients with durable benefit showed greater expansion of tumor-associated TCR clones in peripheral blood 3 weeks after starting treatment (n of about 20, p = 0.022). Improved progression-free and overall survival was found to be associated with pretreatment peripheral blood TCR clonality below the median. Because the sample size was small (n ≈ 30) and many exploratory analyses were performed, the results are intended to be hypothesis-generating.

Worth noting for this clone: This clone's antigen is unknown. No base quality information exists; no much larger clone differs at one position.

The cohort comprised approximately 30 patients with locally advanced or metastatic urothelial carcinoma treated at Memorial Sloan Kettering on a trial protocol. Peripheral blood mononuclear cells were collected pretreatment and during treatment, with between 1 and 8 total time points obtained per patient. The Qiagen DNeasy Blood extraction kit was used to purify genomic DNA from total PBMCs and from tumor samples. PBMCs were collected pretreatment and during treatment and were isolated and stored as previously described. Synthetic TCR analog templates were spiked into each PCR so that absolute template abundance could be estimated from read counts. TCRbeta CDR3 regions were amplified from genomic DNA with bias-controlled V and J gene primers using the immunoSEQ assay. Rearranged TCRbeta segments were sequenced at approximately 20X coverage. The original pipeline was this. Clustering was used to correct sequencing errors, and CDR3s were annotated against IMGT to assign V, D and J genes. Downstream analyses used only productive TCRbeta rearrangements and left out out-of-frame or stop-codon sequences. To compute clonality, Shannon entropy was normalized by the log of the number of unique productive sequences and then subtracted from one. Clones differing between time points or between blood and tumor were identified by Fisher's exact test with Benjamini-Hochberg correction at adjusted p below 0.01. Here the immuneACCESS table is served through TCRdb, limited to in-frame sequences with V and J called. Missing clones are a known gap in these copies; in checked studies unresolved V genes cover under half, and the rest lacks a known reason. The DNA was the basis for D and trimming; V, J and clone size are from that table. The sample contains some 67,000 clones, roughly nine tenths of them found a single time. The top ten constitute roughly 3.3% of the sample.

The CDR3 goes from the cysteine to the phenylalanine over 15 residues. Solely the CDR3 DNA is kept, with 45 bases framed from the first base. In the germline V gene, CDR1 corresponds to LGHNA and CDR2 to YNFKEQ. The germline ends are 15 bases apart after V is trimmed by 1 base and J by 5 bases. Recombination connected TRBV4-2 to TRBJ2-7, with TRBD1 as a weak D call on 6 bases. The receptor was derived from a man in his 60s with urothelial cancer. The material was PBMCs, obtained around atezolizumab (anti-PD-L1) treatment. The DNA sequence is given as TGTGCCAGCAGCCAAGCATACAGGACAGTAAACGAGCAGTACTTC. It encodes CASSQAYRTVNEQYF.